The 16 T cell receptor beta chains reported below all come from one sample, sequenced in a study of blood T cell repertoires in COVID-19 (dated by TCRdb to between 2020 and 2021). Library generation was performed with the immunoSEQ multiplex PCR assay. In TCRdb, the immuneACCESS table is reduced to in-frame sequences with V and J assigned. These tables do not hold every clone; where another copy was compared, an unresolved V gene accounts for under half, and the others remain unexplained. The sample table contains 540,000 or so clones; only one count was recorded for about 89% of them. The ten largest clones add up to around 8% of the sample. Sequencing was carried out using peripheral blood. The receptors stem from a woman aged 45-60 years with COVID-19, enrolled during active disease.

J is TRBJ2-7 and V is TRBV5-1, with 9 nucleotides matching TRBD1. This CDR3 spans 16 amino acids. After removal of 4 bases from V and 5 bases from J, the junction contained 13 bases not matched to a gene. The germline V gene encodes CDR1 SGHRS and CDR2 YFSETQ. This chain's CDR3 is CASSRGVGDRVNEQYF. The CDR3 DNA reads TGCGCCAGCAGCAGGGGGGTTGGGGACAGGGTAAACGAGCAGTACTTC. The variable domain in full, completed from reference TRBV5-1 and TRBJ2-7, reads KAGVTQTPRYLIKTRGQQVTLSCSPISGHRSVSWYQQTPGQGLQFLFEYFSETQRNKGNFPGRFSGRQFSNSRSEMNVSTLELGDSALYLCASSRGVGDRVNEQYFGPGTRLTVT.

Points on this clone: The missing conserved phenylalanine or tryptophan at the end of this CDR3 makes a read error likely. The DNA is left out, because the CDR3 cannot be placed on it with certainty; the CDR3 is given as TCRdb lists it. The J gene is TRBJ2-7, the V gene TRBV11-2; the DNA was not used to check the table's D call, TRBD2. A total of 14 residues make up the CDR3, ends included. Looked up from germline, CDR1 is SGHAT and CDR2 is FQNNGV. The CDR3 is CASSLGQGLEQRAL.

Only one count was recorded for this clone. The rearrangement links TRBV6-5 to TRBJ2-1; D is undetermined. This CDR3 region has 11 residues. The germline V gene encodes CDR1 MNHEY and CDR2 SVGAGI. Trimming shortened V by 7 bases and J by 5 bases, and 6 bases separated the two germline ends. CDR3 nucleotide sequence: TGTGCCAGCAACAGCCACAATGAGCAGTTCTTC. Amino acids: CASNSHNEQFF.

This chain uses TRBV6-5 with TRBJ1-4; D unresolved. Germline V lookup: CDR1 MNHEY, CDR2 SVGAGI. CDR3 length equals 15 residues. Trimming took off 7 bases at V and 2 bases at J, with 14 bases between the two ends. The CDR3 DNA reads as TGTGCCAGCACCAAACGGGGTTTTACTAATGAAAAACTGTTTTTT. This translates into CASTKRGFTNEKLFF.

The chain couples TRBV5-1 to TRBJ1-1; D remains unclear. With 7 bases removed from V and 0 bases from J, the gap between germline ends came to 13 bases. Germline CDR1 and CDR2: SGHRS and YFSETQ. This CDR3 region has 14 residues. CDR3 sequence (DNA): TGCGCCAGCTCACACCCCCTGATGAACACTGAAGCTTTCTTT. This codes for CASSHPLMNTEAFF.

The V call is TRBV6-5, the J call TRBJ2-3; TRBD1 aligns across 8 bases. Germline CDR1 reads MNHEY; CDR2 reads SVGAGI. This CDR3 is built from 14 residues. V dropped 2 bases and J dropped 4; count of bases not matched to a gene: 2. CDR3 sequence (DNA): TGTGCCAGCAGTTACCAGGGGGCCCCAGATACGCAGTATTTT. It encodes CASSYQGAPDTQYF.

The rearrangement uses TRBV6-5 and TRBJ1-4, with D unclear. The V gene lost 8 bases and the J gene lost 5 bases, with 3 bases spanning the gap. Germline loops: CDR1 MNHEY, CDR2 SVGAGI. This CDR3 spans 10 amino acids. CDR3 coding DNA: TGTGCCAGCCAAAATGAAAAACTGTTTTTT. It codes for CASQNEKLFF.

The rearrangement uses TRBV5-4 and TRBJ1-1; perhaps TRBD1 as D (5 bases). The CDR3 is 19 residues long. Germline-derived CDR1 and CDR2 are SGHNT and YYREEE (reference sequence). Trimming took 0 bases from V and 1 from J, leaving 22 bases between them. CDR3 residues: CASSLEPFISVGGNTEAFF. The CDR3 region has the DNA TGTGCCAGCAGCTTGGAGCCTTTTATTTCAGTGGGGGGGAACACTGAAGCTTTCTTT.

This clone was seen once. The chain is built from TRBV12-3 or TRBV12-4 and TRBJ2-2; D is perhaps TRBD1 (5 bases). This CDR3 has 13 amino acids. V gave up 3 bases and J gave up 3 bases, with 5 bases separating them. The CDR3 sequence: CASSFRDTGELFF. The CDR3 nucleotides read TGTGCCAGCAGTTTCAGGGACACCGGGGAGCTGTTTTTT.

The gene calls are TRBV30 and TRBJ1-3; D remains ambiguous. Germline CDR1 GTSNPN, CDR2 SVGIG (reference sequence). With 5 bases removed from V and 2 bases from J, the gap between germline ends came to 19 bases. The CDR3 is 16 amino acids. The chain's CDR3 is CAWSRPWPDPGNTIYF. DNA for the CDR3: TGTGCCTGGTCACGCCCCTGGCCAGATCCTGGAAACACCATATATTTT.

This clone has only one observation. The chain uses TRBV2 and TRBJ1-2; 8 bases agree with TRBD1. CDR3 length equals 16 residues. V lost 3 bases and J lost 4; bases outside the gene matches: 10. Germline V gene lookup returns CDR1 SNHLY and CDR2 FYNNEI. CDR3: CASSEDRVYKSYGYTF. DNA for the CDR3: TGTGCCAGCAGTGAGGACAGGGTTTATAAGTCCTATGGCTACACCTTC.

As for this clone: The same CDR3 arises from other DNA sequences in this sample as well. The chain is built from TRBV5-1 and TRBJ2-2; no clear D. This CDR3 comprises 15 residues. Germline V gene lookup returns CDR1 SGHRS and CDR2 YFSETQ. Deletions cut 0 bases from V and 0 bases from J, with 6 bases between. The chain's CDR3 is CASSLGRANTGELFF. The CDR3 DNA follows: TGCGCCAGCAGCTTGGGACGGGCGAACACCGGGGAGCTGTTTTTT.

The chain is built from TRBV4-1 and TRBJ2-1, with D maybe TRBD2 (6 bases). The CDR3 extends over 18 amino acids. Germline loops: CDR1 MGHRA, CDR2 YSYEKL. V was shortened by 9 bases and J by 5 bases, with 29 bases between the two germline ends. CDR3 residues: CASSFPTRIRGTNNEQFF. In DNA, the CDR3 is TGCGCCAGTTCTTTCCCGACTAGAATACGGGGGACCAACAATGAGCAGTTCTTC.

The rearrangement joins TRBV7-9 to TRBJ2-1; 12 bases are a match to TRBD2. The CDR3 length is 19 residues. The V segment lost 6 bases and the J segment 1 base; nucleotides outside the gene matches: 13. The germline V gene encodes CDR1 SEHNR and CDR2 FQNEAQ (reference sequence). As DNA, the CDR3 is TGTGCCAGCAGTCAAAAGGGAACTAGCGGGGGGCAGTCCTACAATGAGCAGTTCTTC. Amino acid sequence: CASSQKGTSGGQSYNEQFF.

The J gene is TRBJ1-2, the V gene TRBV18, with 8 bases that match TRBD1. The J segment lost 3 bases and the V segment lost 2 bases, leaving 5 bases of the junction unmatched. The CDR3 consists of 15 residues. Germline CDR1 is KGHSH and CDR2 is LQKENI. The CDR3 here is CASSPSGGRDYGYTF. The CDR3 region has the DNA TGTGCCAGCTCACCATCAGGGGGCAGGGACTATGGCTACACCTTC.

The chain carries TRBV12-3 or TRBV12-4 and TRBJ1-1; a weak D match, TRBD1 (6 bases). The CDR3 is 13 residues long. V was clipped by 7 bases and J by 11 bases, with 20 bases between them. The CDR3 loop is CASTLGQLDVAFF. For the CDR3, the DNA is TGTGCCAGCACCCTAGGACAGCTCGACGTGGCTTTCTTT.